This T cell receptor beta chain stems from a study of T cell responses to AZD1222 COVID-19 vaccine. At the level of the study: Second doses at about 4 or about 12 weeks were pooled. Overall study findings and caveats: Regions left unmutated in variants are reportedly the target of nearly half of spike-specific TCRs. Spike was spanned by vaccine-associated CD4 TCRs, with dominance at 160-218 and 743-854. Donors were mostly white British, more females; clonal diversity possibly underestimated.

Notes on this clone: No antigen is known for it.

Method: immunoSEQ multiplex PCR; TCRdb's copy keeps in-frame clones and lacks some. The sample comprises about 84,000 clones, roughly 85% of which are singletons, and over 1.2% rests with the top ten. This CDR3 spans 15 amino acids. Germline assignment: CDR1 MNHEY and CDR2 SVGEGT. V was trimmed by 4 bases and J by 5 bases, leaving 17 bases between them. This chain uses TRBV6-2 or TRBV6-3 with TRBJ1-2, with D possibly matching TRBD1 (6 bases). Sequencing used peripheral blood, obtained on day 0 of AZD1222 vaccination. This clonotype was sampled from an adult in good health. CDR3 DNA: TGTGCCAGCAGTTTCTCCCGACAGGTCGGGTATGGCTACACCTTC. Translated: CASSFSRQVGYGYTF.